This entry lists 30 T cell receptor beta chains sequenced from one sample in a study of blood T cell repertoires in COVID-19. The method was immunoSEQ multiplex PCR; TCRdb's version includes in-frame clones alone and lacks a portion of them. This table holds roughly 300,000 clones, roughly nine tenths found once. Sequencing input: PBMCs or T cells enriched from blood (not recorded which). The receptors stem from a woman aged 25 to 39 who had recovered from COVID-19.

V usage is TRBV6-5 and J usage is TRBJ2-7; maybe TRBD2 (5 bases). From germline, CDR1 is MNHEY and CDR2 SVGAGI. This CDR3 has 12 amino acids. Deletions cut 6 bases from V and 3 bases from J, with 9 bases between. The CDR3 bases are TGTGCCAGCAGGGGAGACGGCTACGAGCAGTACTTC. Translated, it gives CASRGDGYEQYF.

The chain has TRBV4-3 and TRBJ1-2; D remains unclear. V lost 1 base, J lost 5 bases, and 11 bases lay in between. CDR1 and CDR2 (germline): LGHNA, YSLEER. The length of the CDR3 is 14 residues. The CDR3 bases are TGCGCCAGCAGCCAAGGAGGGCGCAGTTATGGCTACACCTTC. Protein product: CASSQGGRSYGYTF.

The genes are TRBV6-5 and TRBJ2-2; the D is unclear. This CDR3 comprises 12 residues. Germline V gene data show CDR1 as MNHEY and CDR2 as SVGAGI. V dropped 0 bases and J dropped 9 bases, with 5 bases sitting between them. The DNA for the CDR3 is TGTGCCAGCAGTTACTCGGGCCGGGAGCTGTTTTTT. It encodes CASSYSGRELFF.

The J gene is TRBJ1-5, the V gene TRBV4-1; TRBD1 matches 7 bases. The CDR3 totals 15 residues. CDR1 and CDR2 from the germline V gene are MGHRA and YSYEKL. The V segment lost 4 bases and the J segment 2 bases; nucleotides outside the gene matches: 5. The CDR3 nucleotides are TGCGCCAGCAGCCGGATCACAGGGGGCAATCAGCCCCAGCATTTT. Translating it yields CASSRITGGNQPQHF.

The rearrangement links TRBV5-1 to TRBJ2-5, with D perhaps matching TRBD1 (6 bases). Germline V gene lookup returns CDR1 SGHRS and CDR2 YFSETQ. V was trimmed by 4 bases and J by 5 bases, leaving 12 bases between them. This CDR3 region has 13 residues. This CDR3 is CASSTGQWETQYF. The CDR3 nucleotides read TGCGCCAGCAGCACCGGACAGTGGGAGACCCAGTACTTC.

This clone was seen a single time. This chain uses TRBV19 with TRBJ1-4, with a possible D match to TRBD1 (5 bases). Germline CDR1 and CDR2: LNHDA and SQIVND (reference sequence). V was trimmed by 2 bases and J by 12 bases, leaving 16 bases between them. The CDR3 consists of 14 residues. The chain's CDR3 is CASSILSGQGELFF. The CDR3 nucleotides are TGTGCCAGTAGTATATTGTCGGGTCAGGGCGAACTGTTTTTT.

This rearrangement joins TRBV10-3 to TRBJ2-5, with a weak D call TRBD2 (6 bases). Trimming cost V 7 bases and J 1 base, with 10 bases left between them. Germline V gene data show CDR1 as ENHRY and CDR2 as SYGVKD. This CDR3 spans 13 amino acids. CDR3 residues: CAIMPGGQETQYF. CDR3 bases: TGTGCCATCATGCCCGGGGGCCAAGAGACCCAGTACTTC.

CDR3: CASSAGSARNTF. The CDR3 coding sequence is TGTGCCAGCAGCGCCGGGTCGGCGAGAAACACCTTC. The chain couples TRBV7-2 to TRBJ1-2; D not certain. The CDR3 spans 12 residues. The germline gives CDR1 SGHTA, CDR2 FQGNSA. With 5 bases removed from V and 12 bases from J, the gap between germline ends came to 16 bases.

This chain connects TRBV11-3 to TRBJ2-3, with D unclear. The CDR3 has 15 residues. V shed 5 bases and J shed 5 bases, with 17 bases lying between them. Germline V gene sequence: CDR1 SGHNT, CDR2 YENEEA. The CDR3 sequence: CASSPGLGSGDTQYF. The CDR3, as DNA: TGTGCCAGCAGCCCGGGTTTAGGTTCTGGAGATACGCAGTATTTT. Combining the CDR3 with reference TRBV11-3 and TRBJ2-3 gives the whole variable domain EAGVVQSPRYKIIEKKQPVAFWCNPISGHNTLYWYLQNLGQGPELLIRYENEEAVDDSQLPKDRFSAERLKGVDSTLKIQPAELGDSAVYLCASSPGLGSGDTQYFGPGTRLTVL.

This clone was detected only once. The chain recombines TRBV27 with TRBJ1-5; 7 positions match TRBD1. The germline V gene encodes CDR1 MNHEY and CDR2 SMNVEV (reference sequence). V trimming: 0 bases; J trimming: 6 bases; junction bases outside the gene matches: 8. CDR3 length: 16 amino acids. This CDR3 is CASSLSSGGVGQPQHF. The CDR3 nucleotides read TGTGCCAGCAGTTTATCGTCAGGGGGTGTTGGTCAGCCCCAGCATTTT.

The CDR3 loop reads CASSQAQENTEAFF. The CDR3 nucleotides are TGTGCCAGCAGCCAAGCCCAGGAGAACACTGAAGCTTTCTTT. The chain joins TRBV3-1 (or the pseudogene TRBV3-2) to TRBJ1-1; D is undetermined. The CDR3 is made up of 14 amino acids. Germline lookup yields CDR1 LGHDT and CDR2 YNNKEL (reference sequence). V lost 1 base, J lost 1 base, and 7 bases lay in between.

The CDR3 sequence: CASSFSGSRLFF. The CDR3 coding sequence is TGTGCCAGCAGCTTCTCCGGGAGTAGACTGTTTTTT. The chain employs TRBV7-9 and TRBJ1-4; the D is unclear. The length of the CDR3 is 12 residues. V dropped 3 bases and J dropped 13 bases, with 12 bases sitting between them. Germline V gene data show CDR1 as SEHNR and CDR2 as FQNEAQ (reference sequence).

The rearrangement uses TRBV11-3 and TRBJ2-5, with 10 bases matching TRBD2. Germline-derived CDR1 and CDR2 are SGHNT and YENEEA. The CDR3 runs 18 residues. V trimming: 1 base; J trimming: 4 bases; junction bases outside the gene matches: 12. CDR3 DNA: TGTGCCAGCAGCTTAGTGGTTGGAGCGGGGGGGCCAGGAGAGACCCAGTACTTC. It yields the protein CASSLVVGAGGPGETQYF.

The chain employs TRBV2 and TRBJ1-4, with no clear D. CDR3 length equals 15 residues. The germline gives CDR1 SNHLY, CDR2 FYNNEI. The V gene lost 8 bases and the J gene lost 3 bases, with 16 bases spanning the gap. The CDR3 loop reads CASPDPLRANEKLFF. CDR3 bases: TGTGCCAGCCCTGACCCCCTGAGGGCTAATGAAAAACTGTTTTTT.

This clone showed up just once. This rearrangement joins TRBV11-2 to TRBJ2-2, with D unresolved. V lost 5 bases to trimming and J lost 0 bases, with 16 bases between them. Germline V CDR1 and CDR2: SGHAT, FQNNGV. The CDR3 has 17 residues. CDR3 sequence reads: CASSLGPRWANTGELFF. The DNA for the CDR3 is TGTGCCAGCAGCCTAGGGCCTAGGTGGGCGAACACCGGGGAGCTGTTTTTT.

CDR3 loop: CASSLYNEQFF. CDR3 in DNA: TGTGCCAGCAGCCTGTACAATGAGCAGTTCTTC. The J gene is TRBJ2-1, the V gene TRBV5-4; D unresolved. CDR1 and CDR2 from the germline V gene are SGHNT and YYREEE (reference sequence). The CDR3 contains 11 residues. Trimming took 4 bases from V and 4 from J, leaving 3 bases between them.

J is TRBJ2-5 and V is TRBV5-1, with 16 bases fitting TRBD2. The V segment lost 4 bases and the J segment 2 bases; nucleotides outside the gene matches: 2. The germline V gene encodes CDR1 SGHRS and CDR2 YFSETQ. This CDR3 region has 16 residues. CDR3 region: CASSTGLAGGQETQYF. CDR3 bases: TGCGCCAGCAGCACGGGACTAGCGGGGGGGCAAGAGACCCAGTACTTC.

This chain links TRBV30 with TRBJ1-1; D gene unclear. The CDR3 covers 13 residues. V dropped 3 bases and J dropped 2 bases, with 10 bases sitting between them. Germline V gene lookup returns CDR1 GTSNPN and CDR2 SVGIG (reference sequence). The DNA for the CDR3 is TGTGCCTGGAGGCAACAAGTAAACACTGAAGCTTTCTTT. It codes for CAWRQQVNTEAFF.

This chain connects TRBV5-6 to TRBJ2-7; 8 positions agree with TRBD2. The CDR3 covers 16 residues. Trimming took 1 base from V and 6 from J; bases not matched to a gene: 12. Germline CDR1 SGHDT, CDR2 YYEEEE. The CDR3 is CASSLSPSGGRVEQYF. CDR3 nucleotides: TGTGCCAGCAGCTTGAGTCCCAGCGGGGGTAGGGTCGAGCAGTACTTC.

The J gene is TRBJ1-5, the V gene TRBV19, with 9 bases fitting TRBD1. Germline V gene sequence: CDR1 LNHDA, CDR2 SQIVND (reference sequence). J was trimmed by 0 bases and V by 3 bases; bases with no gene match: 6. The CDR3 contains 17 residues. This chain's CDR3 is CASSMDRGPYSNQPQHF. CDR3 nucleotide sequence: TGTGCCAGTAGTATGGACAGGGGACCCTATAGCAATCAGCCCCAGCATTTT.

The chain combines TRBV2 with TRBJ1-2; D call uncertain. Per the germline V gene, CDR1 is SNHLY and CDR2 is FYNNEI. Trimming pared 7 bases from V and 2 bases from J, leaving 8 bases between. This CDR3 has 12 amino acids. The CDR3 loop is CASIGRNYGYTF. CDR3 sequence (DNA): TGTGCCAGCATCGGTCGCAACTATGGCTACACCTTC.

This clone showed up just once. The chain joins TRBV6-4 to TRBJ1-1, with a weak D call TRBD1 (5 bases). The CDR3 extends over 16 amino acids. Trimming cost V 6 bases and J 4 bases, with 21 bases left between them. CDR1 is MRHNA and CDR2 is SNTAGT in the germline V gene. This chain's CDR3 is CASSRTSGSASTEAFF. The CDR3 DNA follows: TGTGCCAGCAGCAGAACGTCAGGGTCCGCCAGCACTGAAGCTTTCTTT.

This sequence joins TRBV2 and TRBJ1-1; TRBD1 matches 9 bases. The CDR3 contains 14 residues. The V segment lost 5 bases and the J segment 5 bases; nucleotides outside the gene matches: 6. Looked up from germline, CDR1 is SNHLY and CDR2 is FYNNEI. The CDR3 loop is CASSNRGLGTEAFF. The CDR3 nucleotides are TGTGCCAGCAGTAACAGGGGGCTAGGGACTGAAGCTTTCTTT.

The CDR3 loop reads CASSLGTDSNQPQHF. DNA for the CDR3: TGTGCCAGCAGCTTAGGGACAGATAGCAATCAGCCCCAGCATTTT. The chain couples TRBV7-8 to TRBJ1-5; a possible D gene is TRBD1 (6 bases). V lost 1 base and J lost 0, with 7 bases in between. There are 15 residues in the CDR3. From germline, CDR1 is SGHVS and CDR2 FQNEAQ.

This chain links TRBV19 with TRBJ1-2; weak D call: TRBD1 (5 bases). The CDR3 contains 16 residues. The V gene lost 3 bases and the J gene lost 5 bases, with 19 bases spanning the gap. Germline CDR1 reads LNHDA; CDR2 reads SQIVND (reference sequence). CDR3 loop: CASSIRAAPGGYGYTF. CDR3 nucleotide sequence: TGTGCCAGTAGTATCCGGGCGGCGCCCGGGGGTTATGGCTACACCTTC.

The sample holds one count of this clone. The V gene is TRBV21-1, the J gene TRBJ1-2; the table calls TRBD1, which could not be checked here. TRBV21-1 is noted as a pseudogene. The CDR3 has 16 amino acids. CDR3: CASRPVRTGHSDGYTF. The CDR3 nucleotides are TGTGCCAGCAGACCCGTAAGAACAGGTCACAGCGATGGCTACACCTTC.

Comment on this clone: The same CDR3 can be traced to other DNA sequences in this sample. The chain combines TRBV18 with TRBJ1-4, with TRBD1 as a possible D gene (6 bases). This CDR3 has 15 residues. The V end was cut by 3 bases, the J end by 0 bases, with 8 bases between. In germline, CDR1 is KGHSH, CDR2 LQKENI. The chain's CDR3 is CASSPNRATNEKLFF. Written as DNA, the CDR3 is TGTGCCAGCTCACCCAACAGGGCAACTAATGAAAAACTGTTTTTT.

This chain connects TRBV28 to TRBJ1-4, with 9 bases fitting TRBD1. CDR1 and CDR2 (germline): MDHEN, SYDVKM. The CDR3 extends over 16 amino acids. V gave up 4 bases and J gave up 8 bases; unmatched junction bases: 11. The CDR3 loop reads CASSSRLGTGLEKLFF. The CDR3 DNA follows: TGTGCCAGCAGTTCGCGTCTTGGGACAGGGTTGGAAAAACTGTTTTTT.

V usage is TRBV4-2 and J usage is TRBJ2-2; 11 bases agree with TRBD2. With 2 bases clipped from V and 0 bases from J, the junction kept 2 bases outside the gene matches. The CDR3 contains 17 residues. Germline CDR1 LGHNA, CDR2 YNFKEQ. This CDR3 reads CASSQPGLAANTGELFF. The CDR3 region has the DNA TGTGCCAGCAGCCAACCGGGACTAGCGGCGAACACCGGGGAGCTGTTTTTT.

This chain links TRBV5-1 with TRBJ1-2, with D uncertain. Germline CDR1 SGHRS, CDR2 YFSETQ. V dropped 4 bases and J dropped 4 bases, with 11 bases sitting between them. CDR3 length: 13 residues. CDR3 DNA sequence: TGCGCCAGCAGCACTCGGGAGGGCTATGGCTACACCTTC. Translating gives CASSTREGYGYTF.